This T cell receptor beta chain was sequenced for a study of blood T cell repertoires in COVID-19. On the study more broadly: COVID-19 samples from acute and convalescent phases originated in the United States, Italy and Spain.

V gave up 4 bases and J gave up 3 bases; unmatched junction bases: 6. Germline CDR1 reads SGHRS; CDR2 reads YFSETQ. This CDR3 is built from 16 residues. Profiling relied on immunoSEQ multiplex PCR, and the TCRdb table lists in-frame clones only, not all of them. The table records 300,000 to 400,000 clones, approximately 86% of them present only once. The sequenced material came from PBMCs or T cells enriched from blood (not recorded which). J is TRBJ2-3 and V is TRBV5-1; 12 bases fit TRBD2. This sequence originates from a woman between 40 and 50 years old with acute COVID-19. CDR3 DNA: TGCGCCAGCAGCAAGACTAGCGGGGGCCGGACAGATACGCAGTATTTT. Protein sequence: CASSKTSGGRTDTQYF. Looking up the rest from reference TRBV5-1 and TRBJ2-3 gives the full variable domain: KAGVTQTPRYLIKTRGQQVTLSCSPISGHRSVSWYQQTPGQGLQFLFEYFSETQRNKGNFPGRFSGRQFSNSRSEMNVSTLELGDSALYLCASSKTSGGRTDTQYFGPGTRLTVL.